The 23 T cell receptor beta chains below all came from one sample that was sequenced in a study of T cell responses to AZD1222 COVID-19 vaccine. TCRdb's table, derived via immunoSEQ multiplex PCR, lists solely in-frame clones and lacks some. The data contain some 120,000 clones, 80% to 90% of them singletons. The sequences come from peripheral blood, collected on day 0 of MenACWY control vaccination. The receptors were gathered from an adult in good health.

The chain recombines TRBV29-1 with TRBJ2-2, with 8 bases fitting TRBD2. Germline trimming cut 7 bases from V and 5 bases from J; bases unmatched to any gene: 9. The germline gives CDR1 SQVTM, CDR2 ANQGSEA. This CDR3 has 14 residues. CDR3 region: CSAAAGGTTGELFF. The CDR3, as DNA: TGCAGCGCTGCGGCGGGAGGAACGACCGGGGAGCTGTTTTTT.

This clone has just one count. V gene TRBV11-3 combines with J gene TRBJ2-1; TRBD2 agrees at 9 bases. The J segment lost 10 bases and the V segment lost 3 bases, leaving 7 bases of the junction unmatched. Germline values: CDR1 SGHNT, CDR2 YENEEA. The CDR3 is 14 residues long. This chain's CDR3 is CASSLVAGVREQFF. CDR3 nucleotides: TGTGCCAGCAGCTTGGTAGCGGGAGTTCGGGAGCAGTTCTTC.

The rearrangement links TRBV27 to TRBJ1-5; perhaps TRBD1 as D (6 bases). The germline V and J ends were trimmed by 6 bases and 3 bases, with 15 bases remaining between them. The germline V gene has CDR1 MNHEY and CDR2 SMNVEV (reference sequence). This CDR3 spans 15 amino acids. CDR3 in amino acids: CASRAGTLNNQPQHF. The CDR3, as DNA: TGTGCCAGCAGAGCAGGGACACTGAACAATCAGCCCCAGCATTTT.

A single count supports this clone. The chain uses TRBV19 and TRBJ2-3; D unclear. This CDR3 comprises 17 residues. V shed 7 bases and J shed 5 bases, with 25 bases lying between them. Germline CDR1 is LNHDA and CDR2 is SQIVND (reference sequence). As DNA, the CDR3 is TGTGCCAGTACCACACGGAGAGGATTCGAGTCGAAAGATACGCAGTATTTT. Protein: CASTTRRGFESKDTQYF.

This clone was counted a single time. The rearrangement uses TRBV28 and TRBJ1-5; no firm D call. Trimming took 3 bases from V and 0 from J, leaving 9 bases between them. The CDR3 consists of 15 residues. Germline CDR1 MDHEN, CDR2 SYDVKM. The CDR3 loop is CASSFVQDSNQPQHF. The CDR3 DNA reads TGTGCCAGCAGTTTCGTCCAGGATAGCAATCAGCCCCAGCATTTT.

The chain links TRBV6-5 to TRBJ1-1; TRBD1 agrees at 7 bases. Trimming cost V 6 bases and J 2 bases; bases outside gene matches: 9. Germline lookup yields CDR1 MNHEY and CDR2 SVGAGI. The CDR3 has 15 residues. CDR3 loop: CASSSWAGGNTEAFF. DNA of the CDR3: TGTGCCAGCAGCAGTTGGGCAGGGGGTAACACTGAAGCTTTCTTT.

The rearrangement joins TRBV27 to TRBJ2-7, with 11 positions matching TRBD1. CDR1 MNHEY and CDR2 SMNVEV come from the germline V gene (reference sequence). With 5 bases clipped from V and 4 bases from J, the junction kept 7 bases outside the gene matches. The CDR3 contains 15 residues. The CDR3 is CASSTRTGGTYEQYF. The CDR3 coding sequence is TGTGCCAGCAGTACCAGGACAGGGGGCACGTACGAGCAGTACTTC.

This clone came up once. The chain has TRBV2 and TRBJ1-1; D gene ambiguous. There are 11 residues in the CDR3. Trimming took off 4 bases at V and 5 bases at J, with 5 bases between the two ends. Germline V gene data show CDR1 as SNHLY and CDR2 as FYNNEI. CDR3 in DNA: TGTGCCAGCAGTGGCTGGACTGAAGCTTTCTTT. It codes for CASSGWTEAFF.

CDR3 DNA sequence: TGTGCCAGCAGCCCCGATAGACTGGTGGGAGATACGCAGTATTTT. This gives the protein CASSPDRLVGDTQYF. The chain links TRBV7-3 to TRBJ2-3; no clear D. V was pared by 5 bases and J by 5 bases, with 17 bases between. The CDR3 loop spans 15 amino acids. Germline V CDR1 and CDR2: SGHTA, FQGTGA.

V and J are TRBV6-1 and TRBJ1-5; 8 bases are shared with TRBD1. Trimming at V came to 0 bases and at J to 5 bases, leaving 18 bases not matched to a gene. Germline loops: CDR1 MNHNS, CDR2 SASEGT. The CDR3 runs 20 residues. CDR3 residues: CASSEARYGENRGAHQPQHF. Here the CDR3 DNA reads TGTGCCAGCAGTGAAGCTAGATACGGTGAGAACAGGGGGGCACATCAGCCCCAGCATTTT.

A single count supports this clone. V is TRBV7-9 and J is TRBJ2-7; tentatively, D is TRBD2 (6 bases). Trimming left V 3 bases short and J 2 bases short, with 23 bases between. CDR1 and CDR2 (germline): SEHNR, FQNEAQ (reference sequence). This CDR3 is 18 amino acids long. The CDR3 loop is CASSLGLVGTAHPYEQYF. The CDR3 DNA reads TGTGCCAGCAGCTTGGGACTCGTCGGGACGGCCCATCCCTACGAGCAGTACTTC.

The rearrangement uses TRBV5-5 and TRBJ1-2; 7 positions match TRBD1. CDR3 length: 14 amino acids. Germline V gene data show CDR1 as SGHKS and CDR2 as YYEKEE (reference sequence). Unmatched junction bases numbered 6, after V lost 0 bases and J lost 7 bases. For the CDR3, the DNA is TGTGCCAGCAGCTTGGCGACAGGGCAGCGTGGCTACACCTTC. Protein: CASSLATGQRGYTF.

This chain joins TRBV7-6 and TRBJ2-3; 8 nucleotides align to TRBD2. V gave up 5 bases and J gave up 0 bases; unmatched junction bases: 4. The germline V gene has CDR1 SGHVS and CDR2 FNYEAQ. There are 15 residues in the CDR3. The CDR3 here is CASSRTSLSTDTQYF. The CDR3 nucleotides are TGTGCCAGCAGCCGGACTAGCCTGAGCACAGATACGCAGTATTTT.

V usage is TRBV27 and J usage is TRBJ2-7; 8 positions match TRBD1. Trimming removed 0 bases from V and 3 bases from J; junction bases left unmatched: 7. Germline lookup yields CDR1 MNHEY and CDR2 SMNVEV (reference sequence). This CDR3 is 16 amino acids long. The CDR3 here is CASSLSAGGIYYEQYF. CDR3 nucleotide sequence: TGTGCCAGCAGTTTATCGGCAGGGGGCATATACTACGAGCAGTACTTC.

The genes are TRBV11-3 and TRBJ2-7; D possibly corresponds to TRBD2 (5 bases). CDR3 length: 15 residues. Germline V gene lookup returns CDR1 SGHNT and CDR2 YENEEA. Trimming took 0 bases from V and 7 from J, leaving 16 bases between them. Here the CDR3 DNA reads TGTGCCAGCAGCTTAGATCCTAGCACGGGGTCGGAGCAGTACTTC. As protein: CASSLDPSTGSEQYF.

The rearrangement links TRBV7-2 to TRBJ2-2; 9 bases fit TRBD1. V lost 1 base, J lost 3 bases, and 3 bases stayed unmatched. Germline CDR1 SGHTA, CDR2 FQGNSA. This CDR3 comprises 16 residues. The CDR3 nucleotides are TGTGCCAGCAGCTTAGGACAGGGGGTGTACACCGGGGAGCTGTTTTTT. This codes for CASSLGQGVYTGELFF.

This chain connects TRBV13 to TRBJ1-1, with D uncertain. CDR3 length equals 14 residues. Germline assignment: CDR1 PRHDT and CDR2 FYEKMQ (reference sequence). V was trimmed by 2 bases and J by 1 base, leaving 8 bases between them. CDR3 loop: CASSLRAPNTEAFF. Here the CDR3 DNA reads TGTGCCAGCAGCTTAAGGGCACCGAACACTGAAGCTTTCTTT. Filled out from reference TRBV13 and TRBJ1-1, the complete variable domain reads AAGVIQSPRHLIKEKRETATLKCYPIPRHDTVYWYQQGPGQDPQFLISFYEKMQSDKGSIPDRFSAQQFSDYHSELNMSSLELGDSALYFCASSLRAPNTEAFFGQGTRLTVV.

CDR3 coding DNA: TGTGCCAGCAGCAAAACAACCGGGACTAGCGGGTTCTACGAGCAGTACTTC. Its protein is CASSKTTGTSGFYEQYF. This chain connects TRBV5-6 to TRBJ2-7, with 12 bases fitting TRBD2. The V segment lost 4 bases and the J segment 3 bases; nucleotides outside the gene matches: 11. CDR3 length equals 17 residues. Germline V gives CDR1 SGHDT, CDR2 YYEEEE.

This clone was counted a single time. The rearrangement links TRBV6-2 or TRBV6-3 to TRBJ2-7, with D possibly being TRBD2 (6 bases). The CDR3 sequence is 14 residues long. CDR1 is MNHEY and CDR2 is SVGEGT in the germline V gene. Trimming stripped 5 bases from V and 5 bases from J, with 16 bases between. The CDR3 spells CASSNRVGGDEQYF. CDR3 nucleotides: TGTGCCAGCAGTAACCGGGTTGGCGGGGACGAGCAGTACTTC.

This chain links TRBV3-1 (or the pseudogene TRBV3-2) with TRBJ1-3; D remains ambiguous. V lost 1 base and J 4 bases, leaving 8 bases between the germline ends. The CDR3 covers 14 residues. The germline CDR1 and CDR2 sequences are LGHDT and YNNKEL (reference sequence). CDR3 bases: TGTGCCAGCAGCCAAGTAACTGGAGGAAACACCATATATTTT. It translates to CASSQVTGGNTIYF.

The chain is built from TRBV3-1 (or the pseudogene TRBV3-2) and TRBJ1-2; D is undetermined. The CDR3 runs to 17 residues. Germline-derived CDR1 and CDR2 are LGHDT and YNNKEL (reference sequence). Deletions cut 2 bases from V and 3 bases from J, with 19 bases between. The CDR3 region has the DNA TGTGCCAGCAGCCAAAGCGAGCTGCAGATATCCTACTATGGCTACACCTTC. As protein: CASSQSELQISYYGYTF.

The CDR3 nucleotides are TGCGCCAGCAGCCAAGATGGGACAGGAAACTATGGCTACACCTTC. Translating gives CASSQDGTGNYGYTF. The rearrangement links TRBV4-1 to TRBJ1-2; 8 bases match TRBD1. The CDR3 spans 15 residues. Germline V gene sequence: CDR1 MGHRA, CDR2 YSYEKL. The junction had 2 bases not matched to a gene; V was cut back by 0 bases and J by 2 bases.

The chain is built from TRBV10-3 and TRBJ1-1; no firm D call. V gave up 8 bases and J gave up 0 bases, with 10 bases separating them. There are 13 residues in the CDR3. CDR1 is ENHRY and CDR2 is SYGVKD in the germline V gene. CDR3 protein: CAIFSALNTEAFF. In DNA form, the CDR3 reads TGTGCCATCTTCAGTGCCTTGAACACTGAAGCTTTCTTT.